The 28 T cell receptor beta chains presented below share a single source sample, sequenced in a study of response to subunit inactivated influenza vaccine. TCRdb fed the RT-PCR reads into MiXCR, producing one record per CDR3 protein. The table shows fewer than 350,000 distinct CDR3 sequences, with around a fifth occurring only once. Here the sequenced sample was PBMCs from blood, taken less than 22 months after vaccination. These receptors came from a man in his fifties or sixties who received an inactivated influenza vaccine.

This clonotype was observed a handful of times. V gene TRBV27 combines with J gene TRBJ1-2, with D tentatively TRBD1 (5 bases). CDR3 length: 14 amino acids. Germline CDR1 is MNHEY and CDR2 is SMNVEV (reference sequence). V lost 6 bases and J lost 6, with 17 bases in between. CDR3 coding DNA: TGTGCCAGCAGCCGCGTCGGAGGGGTTCATGGCTACACCTTC. It codes for CASSRVGGVHGYTF.

The chain is built from TRBV7-8 and TRBJ1-1; D is ambiguous. This CDR3 has 14 amino acids. The germline V and J ends were trimmed by 10 bases and 0 bases, with 15 bases remaining between them. Germline-derived CDR1 and CDR2 are SGHVS and FQNEAQ. The CDR3 DNA reads as TGTGCCACTTTGCCAGGTCCCATGAACACTGAAGCTTTCTTT. Its protein product is CATLPGPMNTEAFF.

The gene calls are TRBV24-1 and TRBJ2-7; 7 bases align to TRBD1. The CDR3 has 15 amino acids. CDR1 is KGHDR and CDR2 is SFDVKD in the germline V gene. V lost 2 bases to trimming and J lost 2 bases; unmatched junction nucleotides: 5. Here the CDR3 reads CATSDSKGAPYEQYF. CDR3 bases: TGTGCCACCAGTGATTCGAAGGGGGCCCCCTACGAGCAGTACTTC.

This clonotype came up a few times. The V gene is TRBV10-3, the J gene TRBJ1-6; TRBD1 is a possible D gene (5 bases). The CDR3 extends over 15 amino acids. V was cut by 5 bases and J by 4 bases, with 12 bases left in between. Germline CDR1 and CDR2: ENHRY and SYGVKD. CDR3 residues: CAISRDGVYNSPLHF. In nucleotides, the CDR3 is TGTGCCATCAGTCGGGACGGGGTGTATAATTCACCCCTCCACTTT.

The CDR3 here is CASSLLVGSTDTQYF. CDR3 in DNA: TGTGCCAGCAGTTTATTGGTGGGGAGCACAGATACGCAGTATTTT. The V call is TRBV12-3 or TRBV12-4, the J call TRBJ2-3; D uncertain. The CDR3 covers 15 residues. With 2 bases removed from V and 0 bases from J, the gap between germline ends came to 9 bases.

This clonotype has just a few counts. This chain links TRBV12-3 or TRBV12-4 with TRBJ1-5; D gene unclear. The CDR3 has 13 residues. The ends were cut back, 0 bases at V and 11 bases at J, with 11 bases in the middle. In nucleotides, the CDR3 is TGTGCCAGCAGTTTAGCGCTGGGGTTAGCCCAGCATTTT. Translating it yields CASSLALGLAQHF.

The chain's CDR3 is CASSLDLPGGTEAFF. CDR3 nucleotide sequence: TGCGCCAGCAGCTTGGACCTACCGGGGGGCACTGAAGCTTTCTTT. The genes are TRBV5-1 and TRBJ1-1; D is possibly TRBD1 (5 bases). Trimming stripped 0 bases from V and 4 bases from J, with 13 bases between. The CDR3 runs 15 residues. The germline V gene has CDR1 SGHRS and CDR2 YFSETQ. The whole variable domain, remainder taken from reference TRBV5-1 and TRBJ1-1, is KAGVTQTPRYLIKTRGQQVTLSCSPISGHRSVSWYQQTPGQGLQFLFEYFSETQRNKGNFPGRFSGRQFSNSRSEMNVSTLELGDSALYLCASSLDLPGGTEAFFGQGTRLTVV.

The CDR3: CSASVQGSNQPQHF. CDR3 bases: TGCAGTGCTAGCGTACAGGGTAGCAATCAGCCCCAGCATTTT. This rearrangement joins TRBV20-1 to TRBJ1-5; TRBD1 is a possible D gene (6 bases). The germline V gene has CDR1 DFQATT and CDR2 SNEGSKA (reference sequence). This CDR3 spans 14 amino acids. V was cut by 3 bases and J by 0 bases, with 9 bases left in between.

This clonotype has only a few counts. The chain couples TRBV20-1 to TRBJ2-1, with 7 positions matching TRBD1. Per the germline V gene, CDR1 is DFQATT and CDR2 is SNEGSKA (reference sequence). Unmatched junction bases numbered 9, after V lost 1 base and J lost 6 bases. There are 15 residues in the CDR3. In nucleotides, the CDR3 is TGCAGTGCTAGAGGACATAGGGGGCAGATCAATGAGCAGTTCTTC. Protein sequence: CSARGHRGQINEQFF.

The chain has TRBV7-2 and TRBJ2-2; no firm D call. CDR3 length equals 15 residues. Trimming stripped 7 bases from V and 2 bases from J, with 14 bases between. Germline values: CDR1 SGHTA, CDR2 FQGNSA. The CDR3 coding sequence is TGTGCCAGCACATTGGCGACATCTAACACCGGGGAGCTGTTTTTT. Its protein is CASTLATSNTGELFF.

This clonotype was observed at least ten times. The chain combines TRBV7-2 with TRBJ1-2, with D possibly TRBD1 on 6 matching bases. Germline V gene lookup returns CDR1 SGHTA and CDR2 FQGNSA. The length of the CDR3 is 15 residues. V lost 0 bases and J lost 4, with 12 bases in between. The CDR3 sequence is CASSLALQGGYGYTF. CDR3 DNA: TGTGCCAGCAGCTTAGCGTTACAGGGTGGCTATGGCTACACCTTC.

This clonotype was picked up many times. The chain has TRBV18 and TRBJ1-1; D remains ambiguous. Trimming cost V 3 bases and J 1 base, with 6 bases left between them. The CDR3 covers 13 residues. CDR1 and CDR2 from the germline V gene are KGHSH and LQKENI. CDR3 sequence reads: CASSPQKNTEAFF. The CDR3, as DNA: TGTGCCAGCTCACCTCAGAAGAACACTGAAGCTTTCTTT.

Regarding this clonotype: A read error is possible here, since a much larger clone lies one base away. The V and J genes are TRBV5-1 and TRBJ1-3; D remains ambiguous. The germline V gene has CDR1 SGHRS and CDR2 YFSETQ. CDR3 length equals 13 residues. The CDR3 spells CASSMSSGNTLYF. As DNA, the CDR3 is TGCGCCAGCAGCATGAGCTCTGGAAACACCTTATATTTT.

CDR3 amino acids: CSVHTGNEQFF. CDR3 nucleotides: TGCAGCGTCCATACAGGGAATGAGCAGTTCTTC. The chain has TRBV29-1 and TRBJ2-1; D is perhaps TRBD1 (6 bases). Trimming took off 6 bases at V and 7 bases at J, with 10 bases between the two ends. CDR1 and CDR2 (germline): SQVTM, ANQGSEA. CDR3 length equals 11 residues.

The gene calls are TRBV28 and TRBJ2-1, with 7 bases fitting TRBD2. This CDR3 contains 15 residues. Trimming took 2 bases from V and 3 from J; bases not matched to a gene: 4. Germline CDR1 reads MDHEN; CDR2 reads SYDVKM. CDR3 nucleotides: TGTGCCAGCAGTTTACAGCGGGAAGTCTACAATGAGCAGTTCTTC. It is translated as CASSLQREVYNEQFF. Variable domain in full (rest from reference TRBV28 and TRBJ2-1): DVKVTQSSRYLVKRTGEKVFLECVQDMDHENMFWYRQDPGLGLRLIYFSYDVKMKEKGDIPEGYSVSREKKERFSLILESASTNQTSMYLCASSLQREVYNEQFFGPGTRLTVL.

The chain has TRBV6-2 or TRBV6-3 and TRBJ2-7, with 9 bases lining up with TRBD1. This CDR3 is 16 amino acids long. V was pared by 4 bases and J by 4 bases, with 11 bases of the junction left unmatched. From germline, CDR1 is MNHEY and CDR2 SVGEGT. CDR3 bases: TGTGCCAGCAGTTTCAACTTCGACAGGGGGACGTACGAGCAGTACTTC. As protein: CASSFNFDRGTYEQYF.

The J gene is TRBJ2-1, the V gene TRBV5-1; 7 bases line up with TRBD1. The germline V gene encodes CDR1 SGHRS and CDR2 YFSETQ. V lost 5 bases, J lost 3 bases, and 2 bases stayed unmatched. CDR3 length: 13 amino acids. The CDR3 spells CASRWDSYNEQFF. For the CDR3, the DNA is TGCGCCAGCAGGTGGGACAGCTACAATGAGCAGTTCTTC.

There are many counts of this clonotype. This sequence joins TRBV4-2 and TRBJ1-1; D ambiguous. CDR1 LGHNA and CDR2 YNFKEQ come from the germline V gene. With 1 base removed from V and 1 base from J, the gap between germline ends came to 10 bases. The CDR3 extends over 15 amino acids. CDR3 in amino acids: CASSQAGGANTEAFF. The CDR3 DNA reads TGTGCCAGCAGCCAAGCTGGAGGAGCGAACACTGAAGCTTTCTTT.

The rearrangement links TRBV9 to TRBJ2-3, with TRBD2 as a possible D gene (5 bases). The CDR3 consists of 13 residues. The V and J ends lost 3 bases and 1 base respectively, with 6 bases between them. Germline V gene sequence: CDR1 SGDLS, CDR2 YYNGEE. The CDR3 reads CASSGAGTDTQYF. The CDR3 region has the DNA TGTGCCAGCAGCGGAGCGGGCACAGATACGCAGTATTTT. Combining the CDR3 with reference TRBV9 and TRBJ2-3 gives the whole variable domain DSGVTQTPKHLITATGQRVTLRCSPRSGDLSVYWYQQSLDQGLQFLIQYYNGEERAKGNILERFSAQQFPDLHSELNLSSLELGDSALYFCASSGAGTDTQYFGPGTRLTVL.

The rearrangement joins TRBV6-2 or TRBV6-3 to TRBJ2-7; maybe TRBD2 (5 bases). The CDR3 is 13 amino acids. Germline V CDR1 and CDR2: MNHEY, SVGEGT. Deletions cut 5 bases from V and 2 bases from J, with 10 bases between. The CDR3 loop is CASSEGLAYEQYF. In DNA form, the CDR3 reads TGTGCCAGCAGTGAGGGCCTGGCCTACGAGCAGTACTTC.

The chain uses TRBV5-4 and TRBJ1-2; D ambiguous. The CDR3 consists of 14 residues. Germline V CDR1 and CDR2: SGHNT, YYREEE (reference sequence). Trimming removed 0 bases from V and 8 bases from J, with 14 bases in between. CDR3 amino acids: CASSLEAVRRGYTF. In nucleotides, the CDR3 is TGTGCCAGCAGCTTGGAGGCGGTCAGACGGGGCTACACCTTC.

The chain joins TRBV4-3 to TRBJ2-7, with 11 bases lining up with TRBD1. Trimming cost V 5 bases and J 3 bases; bases outside gene matches: 6. CDR3 length: 15 residues. The germline V gene encodes CDR1 LGHNA and CDR2 YSLEER. This CDR3 is CASSEGTGGFYEQYF. CDR3 sequence (DNA): TGCGCCAGCAGCGAAGGGACAGGGGGTTTCTACGAGCAGTACTTC.

The chain has TRBV12-3 or TRBV12-4 and TRBJ2-2; D possibly corresponds to TRBD1 (6 bases). The CDR3 has 16 amino acids. Trimming shortened V by 3 bases and J by 0 bases, and 11 bases separated the two germline ends. The CDR3 spells CASSLTGQTNTGELFF. The DNA for the CDR3 is TGTGCCAGCAGTTTGACAGGCCAGACGAACACCGGGGAGCTGTTTTTT.

The J gene is TRBJ1-1, the V gene TRBV7-2, with D perhaps matching TRBD1 (6 bases). V was trimmed by 6 bases and J by 3 bases, leaving 11 bases between them. This CDR3 is 13 amino acids long. Looked up from germline, CDR1 is SGHTA and CDR2 is FQGNSA. The CDR3 loop reads CASRQGYDTEAFF. As DNA, the CDR3 is TGTGCCAGCAGACAGGGATATGACACTGAAGCTTTCTTT.

The chain joins TRBV7-2 to TRBJ2-7; D uncertain. This CDR3 is 14 amino acids long. Trimming took 5 bases from V and 0 from J, leaving 11 bases between them. CDR1 SGHTA and CDR2 FQGNSA come from the germline V gene. The CDR3 protein is CASSRLPSSYEQYF. The CDR3 DNA follows: TGTGCCAGCAGCCGACTTCCGAGCTCCTACGAGCAGTACTTC.

The chain links TRBV20-1 to TRBJ2-1, with D possibly matching TRBD1 (7 bases). There are 16 residues in the CDR3. Germline CDR1 DFQATT, CDR2 SNEGSKA (reference sequence). V was trimmed by 1 base and J by 1 base, leaving 14 bases between them. In DNA, the CDR3 is TGCAGTGCTAGAGCCCCACAGGGGAGGTCCTACAATGAGCAGTTCTTC. Protein sequence: CSARAPQGRSYNEQFF.

This chain uses TRBV12-2 with TRBJ1-5; TRBD1 was called by the table and not checked on the DNA. TRBV12-2 is assigned pseudogene status. CDR3 length: 17 residues. The CDR3 nucleotides are TGTGCAAGTCGCTTAGAGATTACAGGGGGCATCTTTCAGCCCCAGCATTTT. Its protein product is CASRLEITGGIFQPQHF.

The rearrangement links TRBV6-1 to TRBJ2-2, with 8 bases matching TRBD2. CDR3 length: 15 amino acids. Per germline, CDR1 MNHNS and CDR2 SASEGT. The trim removed 4 bases at V and 4 bases at J, leaving 5 bases unmatched. The CDR3 loop is CASSGAGVGTGELFF. CDR3 nucleotides: TGTGCCAGCAGTGGAGCGGGAGTGGGCACCGGGGAGCTGTTTTTT.